These T cell receptor beta chains were read from a single sample in a study of shared clonotypes between healthy human individuals. This table comes from immunoSEQ multiplex PCR, and its TCRdb copy is limited to in-frame clones, with some not included. This table has roughly 1,100,000 clones, around 74% appearing once. Sequencing input: memory CD4+ T cells sorted from blood. Receptors originate from a man between 18 and 35 years old in good health. Each CDR3 is given with its conserved first and last residue. A D gene is named only where the DNA matches it firmly. Clone size appears in some rows only: once, few, many, or a class for an expanded clone.

clone_size,v_call,j_call,d_call,cdr3_nt,cdr3_aa
once,TRBV5-6,TRBJ2-5,TRBD1,TGTGCCAGCAGCTTGAGGGGGCTGGGGGAGACCCAGTACTTC,CASSLRGLGETQYF
.,TRBV6-5,TRBJ1-1,TRBD1,TGTGCCAGCAGCCACAGGGGCGGGACTGAAGCTTTCTTT,CASSHRGGTEAFF
.,TRBV7-2,TRBJ2-3,.,TGTGCCAGCAGCTTAGGTGCCGGCACAGATACGCAGTATTTT,CASSLGAGTDTQYF
.,TRBV6-5,TRBJ1-1,.,TGTGCCAGCAGTTACTCAAGGGGCGCCACTGAAGCTTTCTTT,CASSYSRGATEAFF
.,TRBV10-1,TRBJ1-1,.,TGCGCCAGCAGTTCGGGTTTCGGGGTGAGAGCTTTCTTT,CASSSGFGVRAFF
.,TRBV11-2,TRBJ2-7,.,TGTGCCAGCAGCCCCAACTTCGGCGCAGGGGAAGGGGAGCAGTACTTC,CASSPNFGAGEGEQYF
.,TRBV6-6,TRBJ2-5,TRBD2,TGTGCCAGCAGTTACTCGACTAGCGGGCAAGAGACCCAGTACTTC,CASSYSTSGQETQYF
.,TRBV7-2,TRBJ1-1,.,TGTGCCAGCAGCTTCACAACGGACTCACCTGAAGCTTTCTTT,CASSFTTDSPEAFF
.,TRBV5-1,TRBJ2-2,.,TGCGCCAGCAGCTTGGGCGGTAGGAACACCGGGGAGCTGTTTTTT,CASSLGGRNTGELFF
.,TRBV14,TRBJ1-1,.,TGTGCCAGCAGTAAACAACAGGGAACTGAAGCTTTCTTT,CASSKQQGTEAFF
.,TRBV11-1,TRBJ2-7,.,TGTGCCAGCAGCTTAGCTGGGAACGAGCAGTACTTC,CASSLAGNEQYF
.,TRBV4-2,TRBJ2-7,.,TGTGCCAGCAGCCAAGAGGTCGGGGCAACAGGCGAGCAGTACTTC,CASSQEVGATGEQYF
few,TRBV4-1,TRBJ1-4,.,TGCGCCAGCAGCCATGGGGGGCAGGAAGGTGTTGAAAAACTGTTTTTT,CASSHGGQEGVEKLFF
once,TRBV5-1,TRBJ1-4,.,TGCGCCAGCAGCTTGGAGGGGGGCCTAACTAATGAAAAACTGTTTTTT,CASSLEGGLTNEKLFF
.,TRBV29-1,TRBJ1-1,.,TGCAGCGTTGAAGATAGGCACCGAGCTTTCTTT,CSVEDRHRAFF
.,TRBV6-1,TRBJ1-6,TRBD1,TGTGCCAGCAGTGTTACAGGGGTAAAAGGGTCACCCCTCCACTTT,CASSVTGVKGSPLHF
.,TRBV7-9,TRBJ1-6,.,TGTGCCAGCAGCTTAGCCGCGGGGATCAATTCACCCCTCCACTTT,CASSLAAGINSPLHF
.,TRBV11-2,TRBJ1-6,.,TGTGCCAGCAGCCCTGGGGGGGGGTTCTCCTATAATTCACCCCTCCACTTT,CASSPGGGFSYNSPLHF
.,TRBV4-3,TRBJ2-7,TRBD2,TGCGCCAGCAGCCAGGGCCTAGCGGTTACCTACGAGCAGTACTTC,CASSQGLAVTYEQYF
.,TRBV25-1,TRBJ1-6,TRBD1,TGTGCCAGCAGTCCGGGACAGGGGGTTAATTCACCCCTCCACTTT,CASSPGQGVNSPLHF
few,TRBV5-6,TRBJ1-6,TRBD1,TGTGCCAGCAGCTCACGGACAGGGGGCTATTCACCCCTCCACTTT,CASSSRTGGYSPLHF
.,TRBV5-1,TRBJ1-2,TRBD1,TGCGCCAGCAGCACCACCTCAGGGGGCTCTGGCTACACCTTC,CASSTTSGGSGYTF
.,TRBV7-9,TRBJ1-2,.,TGTGCCAGCAGCGAAGATCCCAGGGCAGGGAACTATGGCTACACCTTC,CASSEDPRAGNYGYTF
.,TRBV19,TRBJ2-1,TRBD1,TGTGCCAGTAGCTTTATTTCGACAGGGACGTTATACAATGAGCAGTTCTTC,CASSFISTGTLYNEQFF
once,TRBV4-3,TRBJ2-1,.,TGCGCCAGCAGCCAGACAAGGGGTTTATCCTACAATGAGCAGTTCTTC,CASSQTRGLSYNEQFF
.,TRBV2,TRBJ2-4,TRBD2,TGTGCCAGCAGTGTGGGCGGGGGTACCAAAAACATTCAGTACTTC,CASSVGGGTKNIQYF
.,TRBV5-1,TRBJ2-5,.,TGCGCCAGCAGCTTGGATGGGGAGACCCAGTACTTC,CASSLDGETQYF
few,TRBV11-2,TRBJ2-7,TRBD2,TGTGCCAGCAGCCCCCAGACTAGCGGGAGACACGAGCAGTACTTC,CASSPQTSGRHEQYF
.,TRBV5-1,TRBJ1-1,.,TGCGCCAGCAGCTGGGGGACGGGGACCCCTGAAGCTTTCTTT,CASSWGTGTPEAFF
.,TRBV5-5,TRBJ2-1,TRBD2,TGTGCCAGCAGCTTGGTGGCTAGCGGTTACTCTGAGCAGTTCTTC,CASSLVASGYSEQFF
.,TRBV7-6,TRBJ2-7,.,TGTGCCAGCAGCTCCACAACCTACGAGCAGTACTTC,CASSSTTYEQYF
.,TRBV7-8,TRBJ2-1,TRBD1,TGTGCCAGCAGCCTTCAAGGACAGGGTAACAATGAGCAGTTCTTC,CASSLQGQGNNEQFF
.,TRBV18,TRBJ1-5,.,TGTGCCAGCTCACCTTTCACTCCAGCCTCTAATCAGCCCCAGCATTTT,CASSPFTPASNQPQHF
.,TRBV11-3,TRBJ2-3,.,TGTGCCAGCAGCGCCGGCCGCAGGGAGCTCACAGATACGCAGTATTTT,CASSAGRRELTDTQYF
many,TRBV27,TRBJ2-2,TRBD2,TGTGCCAGCAGTATGGGGACTAGCGGGAACGCGAACACCGGGGAGCTGTTTTTT,CASSMGTSGNANTGELFF
.,TRBV9,TRBJ2-1,.,TGTGCCAGCAGCGTAGACTTTGGGCTCCCTGGGGGAGGCGGAGAGCAGTTCTTC,CASSVDFGLPGGGGEQFF
.,TRBV5-5,TRBJ2-3,.,TGTGCCAGCAGCTTTTTTGGGGGTAGCACAGATACGCAGTATTTT,CASSFFGGSTDTQYF
.,TRBV5-4,TRBJ2-2,.,TGTGCCAGCAGTAGGGACGGGGGCATAACCGGGGAGCTGTTTTTT,CASSRDGGITGELFF
.,TRBV6-1,TRBJ2-7,TRBD2,TGTGCCAGCAGCTTCCTAGCGGACCCCTCCTACGAGCAGTACTTC,CASSFLADPSYEQYF
.,TRBV9,TRBJ2-7,.,TGTGCCAGCAGCGTAGGGCGGGATAGCGACGAGCAGTACTTC,CASSVGRDSDEQYF
.,TRBV2,TRBJ2-1,.,TGTGCCAGCAGTGAAGCAGGAGGGACATTCTACAATGAGCAGTTCTTC,CASSEAGGTFYNEQFF
.,TRBV30,TRBJ1-2,TRBD1,TGTGCCTGGAGTGTTTCTCGGCAGGGGGGGGACTATGGCTACACCTTC,CAWSVSRQGGDYGYTF
.,TRBV6-1,TRBJ2-7,TRBD2,TGTGCCAGCAGTGAAGGACTAGCCACAATCTACGAGCAGTACTTC,CASSEGLATIYEQYF
few,TRBV2,TRBJ2-7,.,TGTGCCAGTAGGGGGGACAGCTCCTACGAGCAGTACTTC,CASRGDSSYEQYF
once,TRBV6-5,TRBJ2-1,TRBD2,TGTGCCAGCAGAACAACTAGCGGGGCCTACAATGAGCAGTTCTTC,CASRTTSGAYNEQFF
.,TRBV11-2,TRBJ2-7,TRBD2,TGTGCCAGCAGCCCCAGGGCAGGGCTAGCGGAGACCTACGAGCAGTACTTC,CASSPRAGLAETYEQYF
.,TRBV19,TRBJ1-5,.,TGTGCCAGTAGTACTGAGAGCAATCAGCCCCAGCATTTT,CASSTESNQPQHF
.,TRBV7-9,TRBJ2-1,.,TGTGCCAGCAGCTTAGATATCGCTGGTGAGCAGTTCTTC,CASSLDIAGEQFF
few,TRBV7-2,TRBJ1-5,.,TGTGCCAGCAGCTTAGTTATGGGGGCGGATGAGCAGCCCCAGCATTTT,CASSLVMGADEQPQHF
few,TRBV19,TRBJ1-2,TRBD1,TGTGCCAGTAGGGACGACAGGGCCAACTATGGCTACACCTTC,CASRDDRANYGYTF
.,TRBV5-3,TRBJ1-1,.,TGTGCCAGAAGCTACGGACCTGAAGCTTTCTTT,CARSYGPEAFF
.,TRBV18,TRBJ2-6,.,TGTGCCAGCTCACCAGTGCCCGGCTCTGGGGCCAACGTCCTGACTTTC,CASSPVPGSGANVLTF
.,TRBV7-2,TRBJ2-2,.,TGTGCCAGCAGCTTAGTGGGAGGCACCGGGGAGCTGTTTTTT,CASSLVGGTGELFF
.,TRBV7-2,TRBJ2-7,.,TGTGCCAGCAGCTATCTAGGTGGCTACGAGCAGTACTTC,CASSYLGGYEQYF